This record concerns one T cell receptor (beta chain) sequence. PCR involved 60 Vbeta and 13 Jbeta primers. Data came from immunoSEQ multiplex PCR; TCRdb stores just in-frame clones and leaves some out. The data hold some 200,000 clones, with around 79% observed a single time. J gave up 6 bases and V 5 bases, and 6 bases lay outside the gene matches. Germline CDR1 and CDR2: SGHNT and YYREEE (reference sequence). This CDR3 has 14 amino acids. The data are from a study of cytomegalovirus exposure and HLA in healthy donors. Sample: PBMCs. This chain links TRBV5-4 with TRBJ2-3, with TRBD1 identical over 10 bases. The clonotype comes from a male donor in good health and CMV-seropositive. Here the CDR3 DNA reads TGTGCCAGCAGATGGGACAGGGGAGGGGATACGCAGTATTTT. Its protein product is CASRWDRGGDTQYF. The complete variable domain, with remaining parts taken from reference TRBV5-4 and TRBJ2-3, reads ETGVTQSPTHLIKTRGQQVTLRCSSQSGHNTVSWYQQALGQGPQFIFQYYREEENGRGNFPPRFSGLQFPNYSSELNVNALELDDSALYLCASRWDRGGDTQYFGPGTRLTVL.